This TCR beta chain was recorded in a study of immune cell composition in non-small cell lung cancer. CDR3 size: 16 residues. Germline V gene lookup returns CDR1 PRHDT and CDR2 FYEKMQ (reference sequence). V shed 4 bases and J shed 0 bases, with 14 bases lying between them. Measured with immunoSEQ multiplex PCR; TCRdb has only the in-frame clones, and not every one. This table has 3,000 to 3,500 clones, around 88% appearing once. This sequence joins TRBV13 and TRBJ2-3; a possible D gene is TRBD2 (6 bases). The sequencing sample was made of lung tumor tissue. The sequence was obtained from a human donor with non-small cell lung cancer. DNA of the CDR3: TGTGCCAGCAGCTCTATCCTAGCGAGGAGCACAGATACGCAGTATTTT. Its translation is CASSSILARSTDTQYF.